A single T cell receptor (beta chain) is shown here with its context. This receptor's antigen is unknown. Nothing much larger sits one base from this clone, and base qualities are not available. The CDR3 regions of human TCRbeta chains were analyzed by immunosequencing. Concerning the study's data processing: Repertoire TCRs were checked for matches against a reference library of SARS-CoV-2-specific TCRs that had been generated using the MIRA antigen-specificity platform. Breadth meant the fraction of unique TCRs that were SARS-CoV-2-associated, whereas depth meant the fraction of total T cells that were SARS-CoV-2-associated. Using the MIRA data, each spike-specific TCR was mapped to the spike region that the TCR reacts to and placed in a CD4 or CD8 class. Log10-transformed breadth and depth values were compared by one-way ANOVA with Sidak's multiple comparisons tests. Imported from immuneACCESS, the table was reduced by TCRdb to in-frame sequences with V and J called. These copies leave out some clones; in studies compared against another copy, an unresolved V gene accounts for under half, and the cause of the remainder is not known. That table supplies the V and J calls and clone size; D and trimming were determined from the DNA. This sample lists about 200,000 clones; 93% were detected once. The ten largest make up 0.9% to 1.1% of the sample.

These data originate in a study of T cell responses to AZD1222 COVID-19 vaccine (dated by TCRdb to about 2021). With respect to the entire study: TCR sequencing covered 233 trial participants: 207 given two doses of AZD1222 and 26 given two doses of MenACWY control vaccine. Trial participants were enrolled by age into 18-55, 56-69 and 70-plus year subgroups, with roughly 150, 30 and 60 TCR-sequenced participants respectively.

The time point label on this specimen signifies: baseline before first vaccination. The label giving this sample's treatment or condition can be read as: meningococcal conjugate vaccine given as trial control. Vaccinee samples were obtained from the UK trials COV001 and COV002, which included a single-blind randomized controlled phase 2/3 trial of AZD1222 (ChAdOx1 nCoV-19) in healthy adults. For TCRbeta chain sequencing, PBMC samples were collected from trial participants at day 0 and at day 28 after the second dose. Study-level results and caveats: The 56-69-year group was small, and its depth increase did not reach significance, likely because of low power. Epitopes outside the regions mutated in the B.1.351 and B.1.1.7 variants were reportedly recognized by nearly half of the unique spike-specific TCRs. Because no day 14 peak-response samples were available, the repertoires could be characterized only after the peak T cell response. CD4 TCRs associated with the vaccine covered the entire spike protein, and the dominant responses were in regions 160-218 and 743-854. Conclusions about previously exposed vaccinees are limited because only five or six AZD1222 recipients were SARS-CoV-2 seropositive at baseline. Participants were mostly white British and included more females than males, and it was suggested by the authors that clonal diversity may have been underestimated. After two AZD1222 doses, both the breadth and the depth of spike-specific TCRs were significantly higher than at day 0 and than in MenACWY recipients.

Looking up the germline V gene (reference sequence) yields CDR1 SEHNR and CDR2 FQNEAQ. Trimming takes 6 bases off V and 5 bases off J; junction bases not matched to a gene: 5. Its CDR3 holds 14 amino acids, cysteine through phenylalanine. The only DNA kept is the CDR3, 42 bases in frame from the first base. Source: peripheral blood, taken on day 0 of MenACWY control vaccination. This chain is built from TRBV7-9 and TRBJ1-5; 9 central bases correspond to TRBD1. This receptor was taken from an adult in good health. The nucleotides read TGTGCCAGCAGTTCACAGGGGGCATATCAGCCCCAGCATTTT. Its product reads: CASSSQGAYQPQHF.